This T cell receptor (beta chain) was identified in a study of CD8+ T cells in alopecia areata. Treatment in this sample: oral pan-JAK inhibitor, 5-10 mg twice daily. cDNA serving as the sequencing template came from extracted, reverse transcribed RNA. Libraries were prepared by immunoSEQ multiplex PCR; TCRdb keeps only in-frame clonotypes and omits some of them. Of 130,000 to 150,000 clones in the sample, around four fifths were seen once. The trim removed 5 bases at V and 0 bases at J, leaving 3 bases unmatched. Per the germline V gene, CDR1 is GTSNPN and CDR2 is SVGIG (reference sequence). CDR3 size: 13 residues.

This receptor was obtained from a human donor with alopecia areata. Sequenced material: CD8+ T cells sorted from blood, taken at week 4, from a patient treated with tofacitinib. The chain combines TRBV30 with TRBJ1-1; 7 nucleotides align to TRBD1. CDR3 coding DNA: TGTGCCTGGGACAGGGCCATGAACACTGAAGCTTTCTTT. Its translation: CAWDRAMNTEAFF.